The next 13 T cell receptor beta chains were all read from a single sample in a study of a mutant IDH1 vaccine in newly diagnosed glioma listed by TCRdb under 2021. The antigens these receptors bind are not known. Library preparation used the immunoSEQ multiplex PCR assay. Imported from immuneACCESS, the table was reduced by TCRdb to in-frame sequences with V and J called. These copies leave out some clones; in studies compared against another copy, an unresolved V gene accounts for under half, and the cause of the remainder is not known. In this sample the table shows tens of thousands of clones, 60% to 80% of which occur a single time. The ten largest make up approximately 5.3% of the sample. Read against the paper, the sample's time point label means: week 47, end of study. Each vaccine dose was 300 ug of a 20-mer mutant IDH1 peptide in Montanide, given subcutaneously with topical imiquimod. Here the sequenced sample was PBMCs, taken from a glioma patient whose treatment included an IDH1 peptide vaccine. The source of these receptors is a man aged 50 or older with glioma.

The V call is TRBV10-3, the J call TRBJ2-5, with 13 bases matching TRBD2. The trim removed 3 bases at V and 3 bases at J, leaving 4 bases unmatched. CDR3 length equals 16 residues. CDR1 and CDR2 (germline): ENHRY, SYGVKD. DNA of the CDR3: TGTGCCATCAGTGACAAGACTAGCGGGGGGAAAGAGACCCAGTACTTC. The encoded protein is CAISDKTSGGKETQYF.

This sequence joins TRBV6-5 and TRBJ2-1; D perhaps matches TRBD1 (6 bases). Germline V lookup: CDR1 MNHEY, CDR2 SVGAGI. The CDR3 sequence is 13 residues long. V lost 6 bases to trimming and J lost 8 bases, with 14 bases between them. CDR3 amino acids: CASRLFQGYEQFF. Written as DNA, the CDR3 is TGTGCCAGCAGACTCTTCCAGGGGTATGAGCAGTTCTTC.

The chain is built from TRBV10-3 and TRBJ2-7; D is undetermined. V gave up 3 bases and J gave up 3 bases, with 12 bases separating them. The CDR3 sequence is 14 residues long. Germline CDR1 reads ENHRY; CDR2 reads SYGVKD. The CDR3: CAISEDTLLYEQYF. The CDR3 DNA reads TGTGCCATCAGTGAAGACACACTTCTCTACGAGCAGTACTTC.

This sequence joins TRBV11-3 and TRBJ1-1; maybe TRBD1 (5 bases). The CDR3 is 13 residues long. Trimming left V 3 bases short and J 1 base short, with 6 bases between. CDR1 and CDR2 from the germline V gene are SGHNT and YENEEA. Here the CDR3 reads CASSFDRNTEAFF. The CDR3 DNA follows: TGTGCCAGCAGCTTCGACAGGAACACTGAAGCTTTCTTT.

V gene TRBV11-3 combines with J gene TRBJ2-2; perhaps TRBD2 as D (6 bases). The CDR3 runs to 13 residues. Germline V gene sequence: CDR1 SGHNT, CDR2 YENEEA. V was clipped by 6 bases and J by 4 bases, with 9 bases between them. In DNA form, the CDR3 reads TGTGCCAGCAGGGAGGGTCGCACCGGGGAGCTGTTTTTT. It translates to CASREGRTGELFF.

The J gene is TRBJ2-2, the V gene TRBV5-6, with 11 bases matching TRBD1. Germline V gene data show CDR1 as SGHDT and CDR2 as YYEEEE. The V and J ends lost 4 bases and 3 bases, in that order; junction bases with no gene match: 5. The length of the CDR3 is 16 residues. CDR3 sequence reads: CASSLPGQGDTGELFF. The CDR3 region has the DNA TGTGCCAGCAGCCTCCCGGGACAGGGGGACACCGGGGAGCTGTTTTTT.

This clone has only a few counts. The gene calls are TRBV6-5 and TRBJ1-1; D gene unclear. The CDR3 length is 13 residues. The ends were cut back, 1 base at V and 1 base at J, with 4 bases in the middle. Germline-derived CDR1 and CDR2 are MNHEY and SVGAGI. The CDR3 DNA reads as TGTGCCAGCAGTTACTTAGGGAACACTGAAGCTTTCTTT. Translating gives CASSYLGNTEAFF.

This chain uses TRBV14 with TRBJ2-7; D call uncertain. The germline V and J ends were trimmed by 4 bases and 4 bases, with 14 bases remaining between them. Germline assignment: CDR1 SGHDN and CDR2 FVKESK. This CDR3 contains 14 residues. CDR3 sequence reads: CASSPFGAFYEQYF. The CDR3, as DNA: TGTGCCAGCAGCCCCTTCGGAGCTTTTTACGAGCAGTACTTC.

J is TRBJ2-7 and V is TRBV15; 7 bases are shared with TRBD2. Germline CDR1 and CDR2: LNHNV and YYDKDF (reference sequence). With V trimmed by 3 bases and J by 2 bases, 1 base remained unmatched. The CDR3 has 13 residues. The CDR3 DNA follows: TGTGCCACCAGCAGGGGAGGGCCCTACGAGCAGTACTTC. The encoded protein is CATSRGGPYEQYF.

The chain joins TRBV6-5 to TRBJ1-1; TRBD1 might be the D (6 bases). The germline V gene encodes CDR1 MNHEY and CDR2 SVGAGI. The V and J ends lost 2 bases and 4 bases respectively, with 11 bases between them. The CDR3 runs 14 residues. Written as DNA, the CDR3 is TGTGCCAGCAGTTACCCGGGGGGCGGCACTGAAGCTTTCTTT. Residues: CASSYPGGGTEAFF.

The rearrangement joins TRBV21-1 to TRBJ2-5; no check of the table's D call, TRBD1, against the DNA was made. TRBV21-1 is an annotated pseudogene. This CDR3 has 14 residues. The CDR3: CASSKGNRQETQYF. CDR3 in DNA: TGTGCCAGCAGCAAAGGAAACAGACAAGAGACCCAGTACTTC.

V gene TRBV2 combines with J gene TRBJ1-4; D is ambiguous. The CDR3 runs 14 residues. Looked up from germline, CDR1 is SNHLY and CDR2 is FYNNEI. The V gene lost 0 bases and the J gene lost 10 bases, with 12 bases spanning the gap. CDR3 amino acids: CASSEAGSVGKLFF. CDR3 in DNA: TGTGCCAGCAGTGAAGCAGGAAGCGTCGGAAAACTGTTTTTT.

J is TRBJ2-4 and V is TRBV7-2, with 14 bases matching TRBD2. From germline, CDR1 is SGHTA and CDR2 FQGNSA. The CDR3 consists of 19 residues. After removal of 5 bases from V and 1 base from J, the junction contained 10 bases not matched to a gene. The CDR3 reads CASSVVSGTSGGAKNIQYF. The CDR3 DNA follows: TGTGCCAGCAGCGTAGTATCCGGGACTAGCGGGGGCGCCAAAAACATTCAGTACTTC. Based on the CDR3 plus reference TRBV7-2 and TRBJ2-4, the full variable domain is GAGVSQSPSNKVTEKGKDVELRCDPISGHTALYWYRQSLGQGLEFLIYFQGNSAPDKSGLPSDRFSAERTGGSVSTLTIQRTQQEDSAVYLCASSVVSGTSGGAKNIQYFGAGTRLSVL.